Reported below is one T cell receptor beta chain. The antigen is not known. The data were produced by immunoSEQ multiplex PCR, yet TCRdb's version contains in-frame clones alone and is incomplete. The sample carries about 81,000 clones, roughly 80% recorded once. The record originates from a study of vaccination effects on CD4 cells after COVID-19. The study's findings and limits: Convalescent patients in the study were few, and early post-infection timepoints were absent.

Germline V gene lookup returns CDR1 KGHDR and CDR2 SFDVKD. Trimming left V 3 bases short and J 7 bases short, with 17 bases between. The CDR3 sequence is 16 residues long. Ahead of sequencing, the ViraFEST assay grew antigen-specific CD4+ T cells using viral peptide pools. With 10 days of culture completed, CD4+ T cells were isolated. Each participant was given two doses of one vaccine (BNT162b2 or mRNA-1273). The researchers cultured some 1.9 million PBMC per well with about 10 IU/ml IL-2 and about 10 ug/ml peptides. IL-2 medium took the place of half the medium on both days 3 and 7. The genes are TRBV24-1 and TRBJ2-2; D ambiguous. Sequences were derived from CD4+ T cells from PBMCs cultured with HCoV-OC43 spike peptides, sampled after COVID-19 vaccination. Subset of the sample: HCoV-OC43 spike overlapping peptide pool stimulation. The TCR originated in a human donor who received a COVID-19 vaccine. The CDR3 loop reads CATSDASVGLDGELFF. Here the CDR3 DNA reads TGTGCCACCAGTGATGCGTCCGTGGGGTTGGACGGGGAGCTGTTTTTT.